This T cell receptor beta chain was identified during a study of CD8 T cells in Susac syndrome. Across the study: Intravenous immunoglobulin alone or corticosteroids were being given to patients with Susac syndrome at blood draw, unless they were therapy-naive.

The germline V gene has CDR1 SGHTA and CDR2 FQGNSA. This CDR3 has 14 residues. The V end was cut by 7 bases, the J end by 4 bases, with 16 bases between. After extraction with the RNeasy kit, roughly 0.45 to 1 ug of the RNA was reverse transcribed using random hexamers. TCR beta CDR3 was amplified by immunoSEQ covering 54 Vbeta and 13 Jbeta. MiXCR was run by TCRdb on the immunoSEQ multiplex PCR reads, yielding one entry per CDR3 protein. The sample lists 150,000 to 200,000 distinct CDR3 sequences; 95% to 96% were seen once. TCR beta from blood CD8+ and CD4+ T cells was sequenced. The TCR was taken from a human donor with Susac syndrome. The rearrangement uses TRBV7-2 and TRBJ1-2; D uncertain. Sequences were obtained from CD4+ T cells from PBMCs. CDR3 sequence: CASTPQRRSYGYTF. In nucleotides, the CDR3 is TGTGCCAGCACCCCCCAGAGACGGAGCTATGGCTACACCTTC.